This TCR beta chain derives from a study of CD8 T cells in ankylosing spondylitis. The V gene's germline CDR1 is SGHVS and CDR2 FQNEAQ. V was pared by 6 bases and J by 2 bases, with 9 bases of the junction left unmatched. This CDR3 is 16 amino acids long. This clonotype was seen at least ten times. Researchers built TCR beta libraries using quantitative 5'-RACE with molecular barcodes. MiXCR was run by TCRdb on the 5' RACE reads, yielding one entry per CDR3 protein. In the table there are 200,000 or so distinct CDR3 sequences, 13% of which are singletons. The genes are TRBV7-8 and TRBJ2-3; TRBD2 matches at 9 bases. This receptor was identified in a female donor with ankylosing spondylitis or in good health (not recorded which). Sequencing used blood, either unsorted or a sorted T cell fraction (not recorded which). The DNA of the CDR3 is TGTGCCAGCAGGAGTCGTCGACTAGCGGTCACAGATACGCAGTATTTT. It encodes CASRSRRLAVTDTQYF.